This paragraph reports one T cell receptor (beta chain). Its antigen is currently not known. Qualities for individual bases were not recorded, and no much larger clone is one base off. This record comes from a study of blood T cell repertoires in COVID-19 (TCRdb year 2020). At the level of the whole study: The collaborator samples originated in the United States, Italy and Spain and spanned the acute and convalescent phases of COVID-19. The material from the prospective study consisted of cDNA or gDNA derived from T cells, B-cell-depleted T cells, or PBMCs. Subjects who had been exposed to COVID-19, were actively infected with it, or had recovered from it provided the deeply sampled blood TCRbeta repertoires that made up the dataset. The repertoires were released in a freely available public database meant as a resource for research on the immune response to SARS-CoV-2. Samples came from the ongoing ImmuneRACE study (first 160 participants) plus 1,254 subjects from 6 global collaborators. A de-identified subject ID, COVID-19 status, age in years and sex were almost always included in the sample metadata. Where HLA class I and class II types were available, the types were taken from metadata supplied by the sample provider, not from assay-based typing. Beyond this particular receptor, the publication reports: The quantity of clinical and demographic metadata differed by source and by participant and was supplied without curation.

In the prospective study, participants were about 18 to 95 years old, resided in about 25 geographic areas of the United States, and were enrolled through a virtual design. Cohort assignment in the prospective study relied on participant-reported clinical history from a screening survey and a study questionnaire. ImmuneRACE Cohort 3 recovered participants were defined by two consecutive negative NP/OP PCR tests, healthcare professional clearance, or symptom resolution. In the prospective study, whole blood, serum and a nasopharyngeal or oropharyngeal swab were collected from each participant by mobile phlebotomists. Over a roughly 2-month period, participants in the prospective study had the option of providing additional blood draws and questionnaires. Before DNA extraction, blood samples from the prospective study were shipped at room temperature or frozen. TCRbeta CDR3 regions were amplified from genomic DNA by means of the immunoSEQ Assay, a bias-controlled multiplex PCR. In the original analysis: Nucleated cell counts per sample were estimated from amplification of reference gene primers within the assay. To quantify the absolute abundance of each unique TCRbeta CDR3 rearrangement, sequence reads were collapsed and filtered. For each sample, productive Simpson clonality was calculated as the square root of Simpson's diversity index across productive rearrangements. The clones in this table, taken by TCRdb from immuneACCESS, are in-frame only. Not every clone is retained; where verified, under half of the shortfall comes from an unresolved V gene, and the cause of the rest is unknown. The V and J calls and clone size come from that table; D and trimming were worked out from the DNA. The table for this sample lists some 200,000 clones; over 75% of them were counted only once. Clones ranked in the top ten supply about 9% of the sample.

Based on the germline V gene (reference sequence), the CDR1 and CDR2 sequences are SEHNR and FQNEAQ. V gives up 0 bases and J gives up 7 bases, and the segment between their germline ends measures 12 bases. The cysteine opens and the phenylalanine closes a CDR3 of 14 amino acids. Solely the CDR3 DNA is kept, with 42 bases framed from the first base. The receptor was isolated from a man aged 40-55 years who had recovered from COVID-19. Recombination joined TRBV7-9 with TRBJ1-2; matching of 6 bases hints at TRBD1 as the D gene. The specimen sequenced was PBMCs or T cells enriched from blood (not recorded which). The nucleotide sequence is TGTGCCAGCAGCTTAGCGATGACAGGCAGTGGCTACACCTTC. It encodes CASSLAMTGSGYTF.